This entry lists 20 T cell receptor beta chains sequenced from one sample in a study of T cells in Graves' hyperthyroidism and ophthalmopathy. TCR beta CDR3 regions were amplified from RNA transcripts. The primer set for the first-round RT-PCR of the TCR CDR3 was HTBI. TCRdb re-derived calls from the multiplex PCR reads in MiXCR, one entry per CDR3 protein. This table has some 350,000 distinct CDR3 sequences, 15% to 17% appearing once. The sample consisted of blood. The receptor set was obtained from a woman between 18 and 29 years old with Graves' hyperthyroidism that later progressed to Graves' ophthalmopathy.

This clonotype was seen at least ten times. The chain carries TRBV6-2 or TRBV6-3 and TRBJ2-7; tentative D call: TRBD2 (6 bases). Trimming stripped 2 bases from V and 1 base from J, with 12 bases between. CDR1 and CDR2 from the germline V gene are MNHEY and SVGEGT. This CDR3 contains 15 residues. The CDR3 DNA sequence: TGTGCCAGCAGTTACGGGGACTCAAGTTCCTACGAGCAGTACTTC. It yields the protein CASSYGDSSSYEQYF.

This clonotype was detected a few times. The J gene is TRBJ2-5, the V gene TRBV11-2; 7 bases fit TRBD1. The CDR3 is 18 residues long. Germline CDR1 and CDR2: SGHAT and FQNNGV. V lost 0 bases, J lost 0 bases, and 10 bases stayed unmatched. The CDR3: CASSLDRLGTAYQETQYF. The CDR3 region has the DNA TGTGCCAGCAGCTTAGATCGATTGGGGACAGCGTACCAAGAGACCCAGTACTTC.

About this clonotype itself: A much larger clone lies one base from this, so it may be a read error. DNA of the CDR3: TGTGCCAGCAGCTTAGCTCACCCGGGACAGAGCCCTGGCGAGCCGTACTTC. This encodes CASSLAHPGQSPGEPYF. The V call is TRBV7-9, the J call TRBJ2-7; TRBD1 aligns across 7 bases. The CDR3 is made up of 17 amino acids. Germline V gene sequence: CDR1 SEHNR, CDR2 FQNEAQ (reference sequence).

Concerning this clonotype itself: This may be a read error: a much more frequent sequence differs by one nucleotide. The V and J genes are TRBV6-5 and TRBJ1-6, with D uncertain. V shed 4 bases and J shed 7 bases, with 17 bases lying between them. This CDR3 contains 16 residues. Per germline, CDR1 MNHEY and CDR2 SVGAGI. The CDR3, as DNA: TGTGCCAGCAGTTCAACCCGGGCCAGGAGAAATTCACCCCTCCACTTT. Encoded protein: CASSSTRARRNSPLHF.

This clonotype has more than one count but fewer than ten. The chain employs TRBV30 and TRBJ2-3; 11 bases match TRBD1. The CDR3 extends over 15 amino acids. J lost 3 bases, V lost 1 base, and 3 bases had no gene match. Germline loops: CDR1 GTSNPN, CDR2 SVGIG (reference sequence). The DNA for the CDR3 is TGTGCCTGGAGTGCCGGGACAGGGGGAACAGATACGCAGTATTTT. This translates into CAWSAGTGGTDTQYF. The whole variable domain, remainder taken from reference TRBV30 and TRBJ2-3, is SQTIHQWPATLVQPVGSPLSLECTVEGTSNPNLYWYRQAAGRGLQLLFYSVGIGQISSEVPQNLSASRPQDRQFILSSKKLLLSDSGFYLCAWSAGTGGTDTQYFGPGTRLTVL.

In its sample, this clonotype was seen many times. Written as DNA, the CDR3 is TGTGCCAGCAGGGAGGGACTAGCGGGTCCCAATGAGCAGTTCTTC. Translating it yields CASREGLAGPNEQFF. This chain connects TRBV28 to TRBJ2-1; 12 positions agree with TRBD2. Germline CDR1 and CDR2: MDHEN and SYDVKM. This CDR3 spans 15 amino acids. J gave up 6 bases and V 6 bases, and 6 bases lay outside the gene matches.

This chain links TRBV7-8 with TRBJ2-5, with 10 bases fitting TRBD2. Germline V lookup: CDR1 SGHVS, CDR2 FQNEAQ. J was trimmed by 1 base and V by 2 bases; bases with no gene match: 10. CDR3 length: 18 residues. The CDR3 sequence: CASSLILLAGGPQETQYF. CDR3 nucleotide sequence: TGTGCCAGCAGCTTAATCCTTTTAGCGGGAGGTCCCCAAGAGACCCAGTACTTC.

The rearrangement joins TRBV10-2 to TRBJ2-7; 11 bases are shared with TRBD1. The germline V gene encodes CDR1 WSHSY and CDR2 SAAADI. The V and J ends lost 6 bases and 3 bases, in that order; junction bases with no gene match: 10. The CDR3 sequence is 16 residues long. The CDR3 DNA follows: TGCGCCAGCAGCCAAACGACCGGGACAGGGGGCTACGAGCAGTACTTC. It is translated as CASSQTTGTGGYEQYF.

This clonotype was seen many times. The V and J genes are TRBV10-3 and TRBJ2-7, with TRBD2 identical over 11 bases. Trimming at V came to 5 bases and at J to 3 bases, leaving 3 bases not matched to a gene. Germline V CDR1 and CDR2: ENHRY, SYGVKD. The CDR3 has 14 residues. CDR3 bases: TGTGCCATCAGTAGTACTAGCGGGGGCTACGAGCAGTACTTC. Protein: CAISSTSGGYEQYF.

Ten or more counts support this clonotype. This chain connects TRBV6-1 to TRBJ2-5; D not certain. The germline CDR1 and CDR2 sequences are MNHNS and SASEGT. Trimming left V 5 bases short and J 2 bases short, with 15 bases between. The length of the CDR3 is 15 residues. The CDR3 nucleotides are TGTGCCAGCAGTCTTTGGTTTGGGAAACAAGAGACCCAGTACTTC. Translated, it gives CASSLWFGKQETQYF.

In regard to this clonotype: This sequence may be a read error, since a much larger clone differs from it by one base. The V gene is TRBV11-2, the J gene TRBJ2-7, with 7 bases matching TRBD1. Per the germline V gene, CDR1 is SGHAT and CDR2 is FQNNGV. The CDR3 spans 13 residues. The CDR3 reads CASSSTGAYGQYF. For the CDR3, the DNA is TGTGCCAGCAGCTCTACAGGGGCCTACGGGCAGTACTTC.

This clonotype was observed at least ten times. V and J are TRBV6-5 and TRBJ1-2; perhaps TRBD1 as D (5 bases). This CDR3 comprises 16 residues. Per the germline V gene, CDR1 is MNHEY and CDR2 is SVGAGI. The V and J ends lost 0 bases and 5 bases respectively, with 16 bases between them. The CDR3 DNA reads as TGTGCCAGCAGTTACTCGAGTGACAGCCTCTCGTATGGCTACACCTTC. Protein: CASSYSSDSLSYGYTF.

V is TRBV9 and J is TRBJ2-1; a weak D match, TRBD2 (6 bases). There are 16 residues in the CDR3. The V gene lost 2 bases and the J gene lost 0 bases, with 12 bases spanning the gap. The germline CDR1 and CDR2 sequences are SGDLS and YYNGEE. For the CDR3, the DNA is TGTGCCAGCAGCGTTAGGGACGGGGGCTCCTACAATGAGCAGTTCTTC. Translating it yields CASSVRDGGSYNEQFF.

This clonotype was counted ten times or more. J is TRBJ2-3 and V is TRBV24-1; D unclear. CDR3 length: 13 amino acids. CDR1 and CDR2 from the germline V gene are KGHDR and SFDVKD. With 4 bases removed from V and 2 bases from J, the gap between germline ends came to 6 bases. The CDR3 loop reads CATSEELTDTQYF. The CDR3 nucleotides read TGTGCCACCAGTGAAGAACTCACAGATACGCAGTATTTT.

This clonotype was counted many times. The rearrangement joins TRBV28 to TRBJ1-1; 8 positions agree with TRBD1. J gave up 4 bases and V 6 bases, and 4 bases lay outside the gene matches. Germline CDR1 and CDR2: MDHEN and SYDVKM. This CDR3 has 13 amino acids. This CDR3 reads CASSVTGGTEAFF. In nucleotides, the CDR3 is TGTGCCAGCAGCGTCACAGGGGGCACTGAAGCTTTCTTT.

CDR3 amino acids: CAWRRADTQYF. Here the CDR3 DNA reads TGTGCCTGGAGAAGGGCAGATACGCAGTATTTT. The rearrangement uses TRBV30 and TRBJ2-3, with D unclear. The CDR3 spans 11 residues. Trimming pared 3 bases from V and 4 bases from J, leaving 5 bases between. Germline V gene data show CDR1 as GTSNPN and CDR2 as SVGIG (reference sequence). Full variable domain (outside the CDR3, taken from reference TRBV30 and TRBJ2-3): SQTIHQWPATLVQPVGSPLSLECTVEGTSNPNLYWYRQAAGRGLQLLFYSVGIGQISSEVPQNLSASRPQDRQFILSSKKLLLSDSGFYLCAWRRADTQYFGPGTRLTVL.

The sample holds many counts of this clonotype. The chain carries TRBV20-1 and TRBJ1-2, with D unclear. The V end was cut by 1 base, the J end by 1 base, with 7 bases between. Germline CDR1 reads DFQATT; CDR2 reads SNEGSKA (reference sequence). This CDR3 region has 13 residues. The CDR3 DNA is TGCAGTGCTAGAGCCCCAAGTAACTATGGCTACACCTTC. It is translated as CSARAPSNYGYTF.

This clonotype has ten or more counts. This chain joins TRBV29-1 and TRBJ1-6, with D possibly being TRBD1 (5 bases). The germline V gene has CDR1 SQVTM and CDR2 ANQGSEA. V lost 5 bases to trimming and J lost 7 bases, with 12 bases between them. The CDR3 has 13 residues. The DNA of the CDR3 is TGCAGCGTTCCCCAGGGCCTCAATTCACCCCTCCACTTT. Translated: CSVPQGLNSPLHF.

This rearrangement joins TRBV9 to TRBJ2-1, with TRBD2 as a possible D gene (6 bases). Trimming removed 3 bases at V and 0 bases at J, with 25 bases between. From germline, CDR1 is SGDLS and CDR2 YYNGEE. The CDR3 is 20 amino acids. As DNA, the CDR3 is TGTGCCAGCAGCGCCCGTAGTAGTCCGTATTGGGGGGACTCCTACAATGAGCAGTTCTTC. It is translated as CASSARSSPYWGDSYNEQFF.

In this sample, this clonotype turned up many times. The V and J genes are TRBV30 and TRBJ1-4; D call uncertain. This CDR3 has 14 amino acids. Germline CDR1 is GTSNPN and CDR2 is SVGIG (reference sequence). V dropped 0 bases and J dropped 5 bases, with 10 bases sitting between them. CDR3 coding DNA: TGTGCCTGGAGTGTACGGTTTTCCAATGAAAAACTGTTTTTT. It encodes CAWSVRFSNEKLFF.